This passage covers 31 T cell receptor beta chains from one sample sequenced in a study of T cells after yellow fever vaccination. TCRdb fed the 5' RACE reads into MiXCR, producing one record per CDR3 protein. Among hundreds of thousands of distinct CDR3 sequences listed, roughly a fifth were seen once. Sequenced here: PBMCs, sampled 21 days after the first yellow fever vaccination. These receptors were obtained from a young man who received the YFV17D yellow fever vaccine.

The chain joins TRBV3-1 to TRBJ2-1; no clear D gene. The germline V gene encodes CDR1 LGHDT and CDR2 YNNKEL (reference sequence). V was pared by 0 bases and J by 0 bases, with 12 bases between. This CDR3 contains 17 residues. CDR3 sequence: CASSQDMGGSSYNEQFF. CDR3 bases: TGTGCCAGCAGCCAAGATATGGGCGGAAGCTCCTACAATGAGCAGTTCTTC.

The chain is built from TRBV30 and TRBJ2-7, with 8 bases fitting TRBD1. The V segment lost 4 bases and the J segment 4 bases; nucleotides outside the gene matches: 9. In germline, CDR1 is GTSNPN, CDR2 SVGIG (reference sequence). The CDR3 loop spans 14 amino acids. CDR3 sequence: CAWNLGQGFYEQYF. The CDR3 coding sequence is TGTGCCTGGAACCTAGGACAGGGATTTTACGAGCAGTACTTC.

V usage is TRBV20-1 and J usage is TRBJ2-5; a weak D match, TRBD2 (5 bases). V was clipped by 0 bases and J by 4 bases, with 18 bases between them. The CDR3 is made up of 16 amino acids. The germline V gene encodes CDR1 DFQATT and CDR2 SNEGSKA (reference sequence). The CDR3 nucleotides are TGCAGTGCTAGAGATGAGCAGGACTCCCTTTTAGAGACCCAGTACTTC. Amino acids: CSARDEQDSLLETQYF.

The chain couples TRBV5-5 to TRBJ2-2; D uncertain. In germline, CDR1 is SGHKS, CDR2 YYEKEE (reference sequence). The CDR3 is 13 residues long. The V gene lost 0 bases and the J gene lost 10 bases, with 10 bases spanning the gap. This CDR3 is CASSLGPLEELFF. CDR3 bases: TGTGCCAGCAGCTTGGGCCCGCTAGAGGAGCTGTTTTTT.

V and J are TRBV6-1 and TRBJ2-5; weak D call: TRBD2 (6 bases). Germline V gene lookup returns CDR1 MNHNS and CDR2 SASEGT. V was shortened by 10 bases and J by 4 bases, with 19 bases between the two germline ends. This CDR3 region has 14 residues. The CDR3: CATIDGSNGETQYF. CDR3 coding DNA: TGTGCCACGATCGACGGGAGCAACGGAGAGACCCAGTACTTC.

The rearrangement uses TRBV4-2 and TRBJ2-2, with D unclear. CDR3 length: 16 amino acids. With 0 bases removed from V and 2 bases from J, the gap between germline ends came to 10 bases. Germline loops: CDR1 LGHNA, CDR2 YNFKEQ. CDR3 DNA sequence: TGTGCCAGCAGCCAAGAGCCGCGGCTCAACACCGGGGAGCTGTTTTTT. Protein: CASSQEPRLNTGELFF.

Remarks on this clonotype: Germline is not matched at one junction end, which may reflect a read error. The CDR3 protein is CASSVWTGANYGFTF. CDR3 bases: TGTGCCAGCAGCGTCTGGACAGGGGCTAACTATGGCTTCACCTTC. The genes are TRBV7-2 and TRBJ1-2, with 9 bases fitting TRBD1. The CDR3 is 15 amino acids. The germline V gene has CDR1 SGHTA and CDR2 FQGNSA.

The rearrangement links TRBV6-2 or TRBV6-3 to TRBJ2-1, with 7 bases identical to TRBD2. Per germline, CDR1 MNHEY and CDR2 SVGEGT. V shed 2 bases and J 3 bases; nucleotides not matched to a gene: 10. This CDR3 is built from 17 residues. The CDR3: CASSYRTNLAVYNEQFF. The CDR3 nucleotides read TGTGCCAGCAGTTACAGAACGAACCTAGCGGTCTACAATGAGCAGTTCTTC.

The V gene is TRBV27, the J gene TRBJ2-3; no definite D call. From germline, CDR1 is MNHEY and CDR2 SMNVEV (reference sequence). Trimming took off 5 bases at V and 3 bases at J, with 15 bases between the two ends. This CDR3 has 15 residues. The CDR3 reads CASSIIGLTTDTQYF. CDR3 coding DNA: TGTGCCAGCAGTATAATCGGGTTAACTACAGATACGCAGTATTTT.

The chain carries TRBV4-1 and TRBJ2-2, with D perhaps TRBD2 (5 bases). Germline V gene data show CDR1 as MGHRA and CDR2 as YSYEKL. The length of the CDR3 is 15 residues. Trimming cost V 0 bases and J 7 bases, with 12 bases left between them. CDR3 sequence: CASSQESSRGGELFF. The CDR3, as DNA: TGCGCCAGCAGCCAAGAGTCCAGCCGGGGCGGGGAGCTGTTTTTT.

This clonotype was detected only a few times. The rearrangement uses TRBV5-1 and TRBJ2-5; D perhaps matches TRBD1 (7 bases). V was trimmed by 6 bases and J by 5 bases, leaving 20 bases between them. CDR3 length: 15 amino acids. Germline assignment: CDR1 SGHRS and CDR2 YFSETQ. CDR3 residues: CASTPVEGAWETQYF. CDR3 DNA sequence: TGCGCCAGCACCCCAGTGGAGGGGGCTTGGGAGACCCAGTACTTC.

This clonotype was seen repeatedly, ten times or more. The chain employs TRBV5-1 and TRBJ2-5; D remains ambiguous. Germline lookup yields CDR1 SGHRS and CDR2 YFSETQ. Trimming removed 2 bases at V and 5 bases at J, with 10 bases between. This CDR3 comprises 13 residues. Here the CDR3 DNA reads TGCGCCAGCAGCTTCCGACCAGTGGAGACCCAGTACTTC. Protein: CASSFRPVETQYF.

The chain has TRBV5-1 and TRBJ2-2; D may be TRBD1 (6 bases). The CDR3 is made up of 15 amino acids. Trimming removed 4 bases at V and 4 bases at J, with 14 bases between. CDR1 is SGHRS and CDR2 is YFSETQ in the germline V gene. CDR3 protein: CASSPGQFGTGELFF. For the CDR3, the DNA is TGCGCCAGCAGCCCCGGACAGTTTGGCACCGGGGAGCTGTTTTTT.

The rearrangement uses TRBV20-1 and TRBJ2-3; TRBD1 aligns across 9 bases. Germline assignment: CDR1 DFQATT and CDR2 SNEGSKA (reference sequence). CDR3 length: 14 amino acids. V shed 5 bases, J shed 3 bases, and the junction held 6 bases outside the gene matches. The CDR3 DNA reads TGCAGTGCTTGGGACAGGGATCGGACAGATACGCAGTATTTT. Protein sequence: CSAWDRDRTDTQYF.

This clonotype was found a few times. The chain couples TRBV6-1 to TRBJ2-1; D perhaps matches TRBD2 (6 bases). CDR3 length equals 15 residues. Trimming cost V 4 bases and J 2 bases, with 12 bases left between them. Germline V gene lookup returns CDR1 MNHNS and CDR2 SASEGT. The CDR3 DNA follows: TGTGCCAGCAGTGTCGGGGGTCCCACCTACAATGAGCAGTTCTTC. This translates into CASSVGGPTYNEQFF.

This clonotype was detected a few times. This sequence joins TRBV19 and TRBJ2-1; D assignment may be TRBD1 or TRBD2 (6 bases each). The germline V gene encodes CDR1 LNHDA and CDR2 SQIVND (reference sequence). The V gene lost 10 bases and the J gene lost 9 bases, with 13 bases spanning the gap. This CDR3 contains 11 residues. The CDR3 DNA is TGTGCCACGGAGGGGGGCCGTGAGCAGTTCTTC. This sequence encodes CATEGGREQFF.

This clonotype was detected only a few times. CDR3 sequence reads: CASSQDRGTYEQYF. Written as DNA, the CDR3 is TGTGCCAGCAGCCAGGACAGGGGGACCTACGAGCAGTACTTC. This chain joins TRBV3-1 and TRBJ2-7; the match to TRBD1 covers 10 bases. CDR3 length: 14 residues. V lost 3 bases to trimming and J lost 2 bases; unmatched junction nucleotides: 1. The germline gives CDR1 LGHDT, CDR2 YNNKEL (reference sequence).

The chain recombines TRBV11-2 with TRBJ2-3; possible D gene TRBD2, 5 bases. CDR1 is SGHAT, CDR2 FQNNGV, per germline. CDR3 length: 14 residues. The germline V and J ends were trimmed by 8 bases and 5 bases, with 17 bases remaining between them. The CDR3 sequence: CASRIMEGGDTQYF. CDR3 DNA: TGTGCCAGCCGAATTATGGAAGGAGGAGATACGCAGTATTTT.

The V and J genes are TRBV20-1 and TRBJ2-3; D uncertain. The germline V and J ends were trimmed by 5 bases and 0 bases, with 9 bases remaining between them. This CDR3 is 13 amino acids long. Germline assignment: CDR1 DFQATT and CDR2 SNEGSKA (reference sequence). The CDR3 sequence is CSAFATSTDTQYF. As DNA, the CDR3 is TGCAGTGCTTTTGCGACTAGCACAGATACGCAGTATTTT.

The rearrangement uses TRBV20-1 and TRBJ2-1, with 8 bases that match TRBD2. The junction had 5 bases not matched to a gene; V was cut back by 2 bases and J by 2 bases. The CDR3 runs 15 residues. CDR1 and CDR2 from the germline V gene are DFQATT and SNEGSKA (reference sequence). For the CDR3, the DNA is TGCAGTGCTAGAACGCCGGGACTAGCCTACAATGAGCAGTTCTTC. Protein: CSARTPGLAYNEQFF.

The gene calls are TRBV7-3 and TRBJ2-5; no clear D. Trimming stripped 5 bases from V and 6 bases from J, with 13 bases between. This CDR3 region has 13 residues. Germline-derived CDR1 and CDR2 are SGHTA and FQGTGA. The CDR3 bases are TGTGCCAGCAGCCCCCCGGCCGGGCAGACCCAGTACTTC. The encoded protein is CASSPPAGQTQYF.

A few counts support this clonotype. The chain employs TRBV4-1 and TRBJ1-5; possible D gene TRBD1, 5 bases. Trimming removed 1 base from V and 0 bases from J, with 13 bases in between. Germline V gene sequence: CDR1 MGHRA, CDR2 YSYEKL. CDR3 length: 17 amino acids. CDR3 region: CASSQGLAGSSNQPQHF. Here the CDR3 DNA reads TGCGCCAGCAGCCAAGGTCTGGCAGGGAGTAGCAATCAGCCCCAGCATTTT.

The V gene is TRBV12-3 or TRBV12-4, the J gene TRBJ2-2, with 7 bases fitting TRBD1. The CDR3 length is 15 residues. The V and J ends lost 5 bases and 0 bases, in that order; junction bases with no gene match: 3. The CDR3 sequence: CASSPTGPNTGELFF. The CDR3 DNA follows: TGTGCCAGCAGTCCGACAGGGCCGAACACCGGGGAGCTGTTTTTT.

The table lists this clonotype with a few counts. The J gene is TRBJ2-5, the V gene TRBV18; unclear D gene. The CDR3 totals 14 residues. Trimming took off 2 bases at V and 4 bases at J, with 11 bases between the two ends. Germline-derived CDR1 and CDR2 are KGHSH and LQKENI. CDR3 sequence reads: CASSPSRAAETQYF. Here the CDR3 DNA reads TGTGCCAGCTCACCAAGTCGAGCCGCAGAGACCCAGTACTTC.

The CDR3 here is CASSYSTGTVSPPLHF. The CDR3 nucleotides are TGTGCCAGCAGTTACTCTACCGGGACAGTTAGTCCACCCCTCCACTTT. The J gene is TRBJ1-6, the V gene TRBV6-5, with TRBD1 matching 7 bases. V was clipped by 0 bases and J by 11 bases; unmatched bases: 10. Germline CDR1 reads MNHEY; CDR2 reads SVGAGI. The CDR3 is 16 amino acids.

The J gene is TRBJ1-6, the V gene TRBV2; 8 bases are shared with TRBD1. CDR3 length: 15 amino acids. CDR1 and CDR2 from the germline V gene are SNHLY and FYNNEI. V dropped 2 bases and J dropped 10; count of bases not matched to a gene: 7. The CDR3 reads CASSEQGAGGSPLHF. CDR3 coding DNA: TGTGCCAGCAGTGAACAGGGGGCTGGGGGATCACCCCTCCACTTT.

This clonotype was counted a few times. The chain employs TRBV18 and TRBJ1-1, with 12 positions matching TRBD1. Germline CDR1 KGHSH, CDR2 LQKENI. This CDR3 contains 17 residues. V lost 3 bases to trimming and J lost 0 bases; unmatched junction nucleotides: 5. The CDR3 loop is CASSPYGTGGVNTEAFF. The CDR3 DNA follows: TGTGCCAGCTCACCCTACGGGACAGGGGGCGTGAACACTGAAGCTTTCTTT.

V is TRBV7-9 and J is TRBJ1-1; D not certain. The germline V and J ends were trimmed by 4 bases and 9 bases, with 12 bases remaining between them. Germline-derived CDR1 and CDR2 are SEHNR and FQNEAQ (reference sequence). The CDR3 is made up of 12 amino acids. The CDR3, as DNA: TGTGCCAGCAGCTCGTCGACGGAGAAAGCTTTCTTT. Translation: CASSSSTEKAFF.

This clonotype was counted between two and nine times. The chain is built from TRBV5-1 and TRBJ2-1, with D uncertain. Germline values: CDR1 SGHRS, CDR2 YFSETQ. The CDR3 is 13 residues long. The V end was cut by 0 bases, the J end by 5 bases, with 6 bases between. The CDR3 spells CASSLVAHNEQFF. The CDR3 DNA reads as TGCGCCAGCAGCTTGGTCGCCCACAATGAGCAGTTCTTC.

Written as DNA, the CDR3 is TGTGCCATCAGCGATAATAGCGGGGAAGAGACCCAGTACTTC. Amino acid sequence: CAISDNSGEETQYF. The V call is TRBV10-3, the J call TRBJ2-5, with 8 bases aligning to TRBD2. V trimming: 6 bases; J trimming: 3 bases; junction bases outside the gene matches: 6. The CDR3 is 14 residues long. The germline CDR1 and CDR2 sequences are ENHRY and SYGVKD.

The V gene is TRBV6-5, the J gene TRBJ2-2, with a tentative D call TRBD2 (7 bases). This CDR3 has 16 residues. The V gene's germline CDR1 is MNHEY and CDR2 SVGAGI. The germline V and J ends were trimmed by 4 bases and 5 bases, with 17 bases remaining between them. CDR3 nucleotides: TGTGCCAGCAGTTCCCCGAGGGGGAGGGGTACCGGGGAGCTGTTTTTT. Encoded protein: CASSSPRGRGTGELFF.